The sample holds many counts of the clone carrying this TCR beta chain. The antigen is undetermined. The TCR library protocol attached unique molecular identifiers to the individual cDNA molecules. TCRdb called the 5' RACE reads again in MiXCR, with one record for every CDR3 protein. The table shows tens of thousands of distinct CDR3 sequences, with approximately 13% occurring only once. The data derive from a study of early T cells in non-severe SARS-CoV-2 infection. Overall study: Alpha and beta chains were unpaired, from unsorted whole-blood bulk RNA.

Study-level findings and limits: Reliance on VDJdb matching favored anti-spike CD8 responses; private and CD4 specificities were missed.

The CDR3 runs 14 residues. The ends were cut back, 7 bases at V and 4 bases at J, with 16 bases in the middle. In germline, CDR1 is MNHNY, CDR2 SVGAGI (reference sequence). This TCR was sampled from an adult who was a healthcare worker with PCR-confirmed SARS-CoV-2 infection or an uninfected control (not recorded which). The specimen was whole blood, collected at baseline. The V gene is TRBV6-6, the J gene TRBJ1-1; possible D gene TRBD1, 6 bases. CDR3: CASTLSTGSTEAFF. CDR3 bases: TGTGCCAGCACCCTTTCGACAGGTAGCACTGAAGCTTTCTTT.